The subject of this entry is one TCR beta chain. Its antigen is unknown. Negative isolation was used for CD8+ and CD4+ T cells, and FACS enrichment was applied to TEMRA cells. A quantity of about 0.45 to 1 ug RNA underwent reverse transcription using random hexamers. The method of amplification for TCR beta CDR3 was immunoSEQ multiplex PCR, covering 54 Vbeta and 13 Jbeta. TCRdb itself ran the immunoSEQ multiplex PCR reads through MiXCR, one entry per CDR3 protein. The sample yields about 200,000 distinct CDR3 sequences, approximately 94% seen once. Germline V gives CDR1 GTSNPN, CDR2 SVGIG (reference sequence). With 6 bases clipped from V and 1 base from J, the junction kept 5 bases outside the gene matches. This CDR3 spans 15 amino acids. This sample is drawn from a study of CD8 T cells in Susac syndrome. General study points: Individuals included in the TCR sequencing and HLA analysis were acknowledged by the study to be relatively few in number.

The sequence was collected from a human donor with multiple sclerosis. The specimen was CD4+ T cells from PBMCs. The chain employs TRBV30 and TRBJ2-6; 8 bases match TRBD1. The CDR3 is CACQGALSGANVLTF. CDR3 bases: TGTGCCTGTCAGGGGGCCCTGTCTGGGGCCAACGTCCTGACTTTC.